This TCR beta chain is from a study of cytomegalovirus exposure and HLA in healthy donors. Study in general: Counted in an early data release were about 80 million unique TCRs from HLA-typed donors. Points from the study as a whole: TCR beta V- and J-gene trimming was later associated with a missense DCLRE1C variant. Rare TCR sequences dominated, though some public TCRs recurred in many donors.

In the PCR, 60 Vbeta and 13 Jbeta primers were used. In the study's own analysis: The authors later counted 75 million to 90 million unique TCR beta chains, approximately 12 million of them shared. Clones were read by immunoSEQ multiplex PCR, and TCRdb kept only the in-frame ones, dropping some. The V and J calls and the clone size are those of that table, but D and trimming were determined from the DNA. The repertoire holds a few hundred thousand clones, with 70% to 85% as singletons. In the case of this clone: Its specificity is not known.

CDR1 MNHEY and CDR2 SMNVEV come from the germline V gene (reference sequence). V lost 2 bases to trimming and J lost 2 bases, with 17 bases between them. CDR3 length equals 17 residues. Sequencing input: PBMCs. V gene TRBV27 combines with J gene TRBJ2-3, with D tentatively TRBD1 (6 bases). The origin of this receptor is a girl aged 2-10 years in good health and CMV-seronegative. This CDR3 is CASSLTGQVGDTDTQYF. The CDR3 DNA follows: TGTGCCAGCAGTTTAACGGGACAAGTTGGTGACACAGATACGCAGTATTTT.